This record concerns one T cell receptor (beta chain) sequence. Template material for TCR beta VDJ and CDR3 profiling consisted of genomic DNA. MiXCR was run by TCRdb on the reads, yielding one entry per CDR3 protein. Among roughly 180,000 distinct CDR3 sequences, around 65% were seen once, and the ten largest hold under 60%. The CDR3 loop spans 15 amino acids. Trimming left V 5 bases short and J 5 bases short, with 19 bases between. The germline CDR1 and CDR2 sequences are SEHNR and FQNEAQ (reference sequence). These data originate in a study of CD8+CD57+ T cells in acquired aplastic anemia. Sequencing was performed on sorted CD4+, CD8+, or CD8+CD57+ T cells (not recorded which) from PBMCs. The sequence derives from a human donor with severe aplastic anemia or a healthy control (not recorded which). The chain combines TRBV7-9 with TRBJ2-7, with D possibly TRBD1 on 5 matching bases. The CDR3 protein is CASSGEQDLLNEQYF. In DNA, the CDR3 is TGTGCCAGCAGCGGGGAACAGGATTTGCTAAACGAGCAGTACTTC.